Listed below are T cell receptor beta chains from one sample, sequenced in a study of early T cells in non-severe SARS-CoV-2 infection. TCRdb called the 5' RACE reads again in MiXCR, with one record for every CDR3 protein. The sample lists 50,000 to 60,000 distinct CDR3 sequences, 6.5% to 7.5% occurring once. Sequenced here: whole blood, sampled at baseline. The receptors shown here come from an adult who was a healthcare worker with PCR-confirmed SARS-CoV-2 infection or an uninfected control (not recorded which). CDR3s include the opening cysteine and the closing phenylalanine or tryptophan. The D gene is left open where the match is weak. Not all rows give a size; the values are once, few, many and, for expanded clones, a class.

V gene	J gene	D gene	clone size	CDR3 protein	CDR3 DNA
TRBV4-2	TRBJ1-2	TRBD1	many	CASRRDSGNYGYTF	TGTGCCAGCAGGAGGGACAGTGGGAACTATGGCTACACCTTC
TRBV10-1	TRBJ2-1	TRBD2	many	CASIAGTSKTEQFF	TGCGCCAGCATCGCCGGGACTAGTAAGACTGAGCAGTTCTTC
TRBV6-5	TRBJ1-1	TRBD1	many	CASGTGNTEAFF	TGTGCCAGCGGGACAGGTAACACTGAAGCTTTCTTT
TRBV30	TRBJ1-2	-	few	CAWSETGQYGYTF	TGTGCCTGGAGTGAGACAGGACAGTATGGCTACACCTTC
TRBV4-2	TRBJ2-7	-	few	CASSLASDRLGYEQYF	TGTGCCAGCAGCCTCGCCTCCGACCGGCTTGGTTACGAGCAGTACTTC
TRBV20-1	TRBJ2-3	TRBD2	-	CSARIPWGGSGALPDTQYF	TGCAGTGCTAGAATACCGTGGGGTGGTAGCGGGGCCCTCCCAGATACGCAGTATTTT
TRBV4-2	TRBJ2-1	-	-	CASSQEVLYYNEQFF	TGTGCCAGCAGCCAAGAAGTCCTCTATTACAATGAGCAGTTCTTC
TRBV3-1	TRBJ2-3	-	-	CASSQVSAPPYF	TGTGCCAGCAGCCAAGTCTCGGCCCCTCCGTATTTT
TRBV3-1	TRBJ1-6	-	many	CASSQDAGALSPLHF	TGTGCCAGCAGCCAAGATGCCGGGGCGCTCTCACCCCTCCACTTT
TRBV7-2	TRBJ2-5	TRBD2	many	CASSWGGTFQETQYF	TGTGCCAGCAGCTGGGGGGGGACTTTCCAAGAGACCCAGTACTTC
TRBV4-2	TRBJ1-1	-	many	CASSQDIGNTEAFF	TGTGCCAGCAGCCAAGATATAGGGAACACTGAAGCTTTCTTT
TRBV10-3	TRBJ2-1	TRBD2	many	CAISDPTGTSDNEQFF	TGTGCCATCAGTGACCCGACCGGGACTAGCGACAATGAGCAGTTCTTC
TRBV28	TRBJ1-4	-	few	CASSHASGPEKLFF	TGTGCCAGCAGCCATGCGTCAGGCCCCGAAAAACTGTTTTTT
TRBV7-2	TRBJ2-3	-	many	CASSLGYHTDTQYF	TGTGCCAGCAGCTTGGGGTACCACACAGATACGCAGTATTTT
TRBV6-6	TRBJ2-3	-	-	CASSYVGLSTDTQYF	TGTGCCAGCAGTTATGTAGGTCTCAGCACAGATACGCAGTATTTT
TRBV12-3/TRBV12-4	TRBJ1-5	-	many	CASSGSSNQPQHF	TGTGCCAGTTCTGGCAGTTCCAATCAGCCCCAGCATTTT
TRBV7-2	TRBJ1-1	-	-	CASSFRTQNTEAFF	TGTGCCAGCAGCTTCCGGACACAGAACACTGAAGCTTTCTTT
TRBV28	TRBJ2-3	-	-	CASRTGGIADTQYF	TGTGCCAGCAGGACCGGGGGCATAGCAGATACGCAGTATTTT
TRBV29-1	TRBJ2-3	-	many	CSVDESTDTQYF	TGCAGCGTAGACGAGAGCACAGATACGCAGTATTTT
TRBV7-8	TRBJ1-4	-	many	CASSFMRGEKLFF	TGTGCCAGCAGCTTTATGCGAGGCGAAAAACTGTTTTTT
TRBV12-3/TRBV12-4	TRBJ1-2	-	many	CASTHRGEGYTF	TGTGCCAGCACCCACCGCGGGGAAGGCTACACCTTC
TRBV7-2	TRBJ2-3	-	many	CASSSRAGDTQYF	TGTGCCAGCAGCTCGAGGGCGGGAGATACGCAGTATTTT
TRBV12-3/TRBV12-4	TRBJ2-3	-	-	CASRRITDTQYF	TGTGCCAGCAGGCGAATCACAGATACGCAGTATTTT
TRBV12-3/TRBV12-4	TRBJ1-2	-	many	CADRRGDNYGYTF	TGTGCCGATAGAAGGGGAGACAACTATGGCTACACCTTC
TRBV12-3/TRBV12-4	TRBJ1-2	-	-	CASSPGAGASF	TGTGCCAGCAGTCCGGGCGCTGGGGCCTCCTTC
TRBV30	TRBJ1-1	-	many	CAWGLMNTEAFF	TGTGCCTGGGGGCTGATGAACACTGAAGCTTTCTTT
TRBV20-1	TRBJ2-5	TRBD2	-	CSASREGTQYF	TGCAGTGCTAGTAGGGAGGGGACCCAGTACTTC
TRBV20-1	TRBJ2-1	-	many	CSARNGAYNEQFF	TGCAGTGCTCGTAACGGTGCCTACAATGAGCAGTTCTTC
TRBV7-8	TRBJ2-3	-	many	CASSWADTQYF	TGTGCCAGCAGCTGGGCAGATACGCAGTATTTT
TRBV6-5	TRBJ1-1	-	many	CASSYSEDTEAFF	TGTGCCAGCAGTTACTCTGAGGACACTGAAGCTTTCTTT
TRBV28	TRBJ1-1	-	many	CASSSEMNTEAFF	TGTGCCAGCAGCTCTGAGATGAACACTGAAGCTTTCTTT
TRBV2	TRBJ2-1	-	many	CASSEVPGQEQFF	TGTGCCAGCAGTGAAGTTCCGGGACAAGAGCAGTTCTTC
TRBV28	TRBJ2-2	-	few	CASSLWAKNTGELFF	TGTGCCAGCAGTTTATGGGCTAAGAACACCGGGGAGCTGTTTTTT
TRBV29-1	TRBJ1-3	-	-	CSVEWSGNTIYF	TGCAGCGTTGAATGGTCTGGAAACACCATATATTTT
TRBV6-2/TRBV6-3	TRBJ2-3	TRBD2	few	CASSLLAGTDTQYF	TGTGCCAGCAGTTTACTAGCGGGGACAGATACGCAGTATTTT
TRBV29-1	TRBJ2-1	-	many	CSVEDLGNNEQFF	TGCAGCGTTGAAGATCTCGGGAACAATGAGCAGTTCTTC
TRBV6-2/TRBV6-3	TRBJ2-7	TRBD1	-	CASSRAPRQGSYEQYF	TGTGCCAGCAGTCGAGCCCCCCGACAGGGCTCCTACGAGCAGTACTTC
TRBV3-1	TRBJ2-4	-	many	CASSQFGGHIQYF	TGTGCCAGCAGCCAATTTGGGGGGCACATTCAGTACTTC
TRBV28	TRBJ2-7	-	many	CASGFLEQYF	TGTGCCAGCGGGTTCCTCGAGCAGTACTTC
TRBV7-9	TRBJ2-7	TRBD1	few	CASSPGGTGVSYEQYF	TGTGCCAGCAGTCCCGGGGGGACAGGGGTTTCCTACGAGCAGTACTTC
TRBV5-1	TRBJ1-4	TRBD1	few	CASSWTGDGEKLFF	TGCGCCAGCAGCTGGACAGGGGACGGGGAAAAACTGTTTTTT
TRBV29-1	TRBJ2-1	TRBD1	many	CSVVRQGGLTRGSEQFF	TGCAGCGTCGTGAGACAGGGTGGTCTCACCCGGGGAAGTGAGCAGTTCTTC